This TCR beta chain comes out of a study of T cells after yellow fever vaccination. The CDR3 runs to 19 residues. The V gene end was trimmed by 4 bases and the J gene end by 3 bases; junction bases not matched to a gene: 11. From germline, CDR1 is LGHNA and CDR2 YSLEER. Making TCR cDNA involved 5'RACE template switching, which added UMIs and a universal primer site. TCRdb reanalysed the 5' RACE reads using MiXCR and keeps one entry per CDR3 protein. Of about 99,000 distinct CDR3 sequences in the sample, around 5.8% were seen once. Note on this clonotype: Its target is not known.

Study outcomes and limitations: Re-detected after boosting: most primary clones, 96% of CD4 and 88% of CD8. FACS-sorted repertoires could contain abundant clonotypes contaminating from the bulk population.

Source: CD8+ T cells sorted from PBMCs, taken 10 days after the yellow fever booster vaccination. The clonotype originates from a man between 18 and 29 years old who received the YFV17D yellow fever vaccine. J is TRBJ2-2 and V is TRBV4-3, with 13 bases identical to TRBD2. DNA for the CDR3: TGCGCCAGCAGCCTCACTAGCGGGGGGGCCGTAGGTTACACCGGGGAGCTGTTTTTT. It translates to CASSLTSGGAVGYTGELFF.